Below are 29 T cell receptor beta chains sequenced from a single sample in a study of blood T cells in healthy people across ages (dated by TCRdb to the mid-2010s). Library preparation used 5' RACE. The data were produced on an Illumina HiSeq 2500. A second PCR of about 7 to 12 cycles was run with a J-beta primer mix and a sample-barcoded 5' primer. Starting from the raw public reads, TCRdb applied fastp trimming at Q25, assembled clones with MiXCR and retained in-frame beta chains. One record per CDR3 amino acid sequence lists the most common genes and DNA. The sample yields about 1.5 million distinct CDR3 sequences; roughly 40% were counted once. 7% to 9% of the sample is taken by the ten largest. Sequencing was done on a sample of blood. These receptors originate from a woman between 18 and 29 years old in good health.

The chain combines TRBV3-1 with TRBJ2-1; 8 bases fit TRBD1. CDR1 LGHDT and CDR2 YNNKEL come from the germline V gene (reference sequence). The CDR3 has 14 residues. V gave up 3 bases and J gave up 5 bases; unmatched junction bases: 3. The CDR3 DNA follows: TGTGCCAGCAGCCAGAGGACAGGGAACAATGAGCAGTTCTTC. It yields the protein CASSQRTGNNEQFF.

This clonotype has more than one count but fewer than ten. The rearrangement links TRBV6-1 to TRBJ2-7; weak D call: TRBD1 (5 bases). The CDR3 has 16 residues. Deletions cut 3 bases from V and 3 bases from J, with 18 bases between. Germline V gene sequence: CDR1 MNHNS, CDR2 SASEGT. The CDR3 coding sequence is TGTGCCAGCAGTGATCCAACAGGTTGGGGAAACTACGAGCAGTACTTC. Its protein is CASSDPTGWGNYEQYF.

This chain uses TRBV19 with TRBJ2-7, with D perhaps TRBD1 or TRBD2 (5 bases each). There are 14 residues in the CDR3. V lost 4 bases and J 2 bases, leaving 12 bases between the germline ends. Germline values: CDR1 LNHDA, CDR2 SQIVND (reference sequence). This chain's CDR3 is CASSTPGTAYEQYF. For the CDR3, the DNA is TGTGCCAGTAGTACCCCAGGGACCGCCTACGAGCAGTACTTC.

The J gene is TRBJ1-2, the V gene TRBV28; a weak D match, TRBD1 (6 bases). CDR3 length equals 12 residues. Trimming removed 6 bases from V and 8 bases from J, with 13 bases in between. Germline loops: CDR1 MDHEN, CDR2 SYDVKM. The CDR3: CASSPGVIGYTF. DNA of the CDR3: TGTGCCAGCAGCCCAGGGGTAATAGGCTACACCTTC.

Only a few counts were recorded for this clonotype. CDR3 nucleotide sequence: TGTGCCACCAGCAGAAGAGGGGAGACCCAGTACTTC. Protein product: CATSRRGETQYF. This rearrangement joins TRBV15 to TRBJ2-5; maybe TRBD2 (5 bases). Looked up from germline, CDR1 is LNHNV and CDR2 is YYDKDF (reference sequence). The CDR3 consists of 12 residues. V lost 2 bases, J lost 5 bases, and 6 bases lay in between.

The chain combines TRBV4-1 with TRBJ1-6; D not resolved. Per the germline V gene, CDR1 is MGHRA and CDR2 is YSYEKL. V gave up 4 bases and J gave up 5 bases, with 15 bases separating them. The CDR3 covers 16 residues. Here the CDR3 reads CASSLQRDPNNSPLHF. DNA of the CDR3: TGCGCCAGCAGCCTTCAAAGAGACCCCAATAATTCACCCCTCCACTTT.

This chain uses TRBV7-3 with TRBJ2-7; no clear D. CDR1 SGHTA and CDR2 FQGTGA come from the germline V gene. Between the trimmed V and J ends, which lost 4 bases and 12 bases, there was a span of 13 bases. The CDR3 spans 11 residues. CDR3 sequence reads: CASSSGRVPYF. CDR3 bases: TGTGCCAGCAGCTCCGGCCGCGTACCGTACTTC.

The chain recombines TRBV10-1 with TRBJ2-1; tentative D call: TRBD2 (5 bases). CDR3 length: 15 residues. Deletions cut 2 bases from V and 8 bases from J, with 16 bases between. Germline V gene sequence: CDR1 WNHNN, CDR2 SYGVQD (reference sequence). The CDR3: CASSEAGRTGDEQFF. For the CDR3, the DNA is TGCGCCAGCAGTGAGGCGGGTCGAACTGGGGATGAGCAGTTCTTC.

In the case of this clonotype: An end of the junction differs from the germline gene, which may be a read error. The chain is built from TRBV6-5 and TRBJ2-7; maybe TRBD2 (7 bases). Germline V CDR1 and CDR2: MNHEY, SVGAGI. The CDR3 extends over 16 amino acids. The CDR3, as DNA: TGTGACAGCAGTTACTCGAAACAGGGAGGGTCCTACGAGCAGTACTTC. Translation gives CDSSYSKQGGSYEQYF.

The rearrangement uses TRBV5-6 and TRBJ2-3; perhaps TRBD1 as D (6 bases). Deletions cut 4 bases from V and 1 base from J, with 13 bases between. Per germline, CDR1 SGHDT and CDR2 YYEEEE. The CDR3 spans 15 residues. This CDR3 reads CASSPTGSGTDTQYF. Here the CDR3 DNA reads TGTGCCAGCAGCCCCACAGGGTCTGGCACAGATACGCAGTATTTT.

This clonotype appeared a few times. The chain has TRBV10-3 and TRBJ1-2; tentatively, D is TRBD1 (5 bases). Trimming took off 3 bases at V and 12 bases at J, with 11 bases between the two ends. The CDR3 has 11 amino acids. The V gene's germline CDR1 is ENHRY and CDR2 SYGVKD. The CDR3, as DNA: TGTGCCATCAGTGACCCCCCGGGACACACCTTC. Amino acids: CAISDPPGHTF.

This chain joins TRBV14 and TRBJ2-3, with D possibly matching TRBD2 (5 bases). The germline V and J ends were trimmed by 2 bases and 2 bases, with 11 bases remaining between them. Germline loops: CDR1 SGHDN, CDR2 FVKESK. There are 15 residues in the CDR3. DNA for the CDR3: TGTGCCAGCAGCCAATCGGGGTTCCCCACAGATACGCAGTATTTT. It yields the protein CASSQSGFPTDTQYF.

This clonotype appeared many times. This sequence joins TRBV5-1 and TRBJ2-7, with D perhaps assigned TRBD1 or TRBD2 (6 bases each). The V and J ends lost 1 base and 2 bases respectively, with 13 bases between them. This CDR3 is built from 15 residues. CDR1 SGHRS and CDR2 YFSETQ come from the germline V gene. Here the CDR3 DNA reads TGCGCCAGCAGCTTGAGGGGGGACACTGCCTACGAGCAGTACTTC. Protein sequence: CASSLRGDTAYEQYF.

This clonotype has just a few counts. The chain combines TRBV2 with TRBJ1-4; D is undetermined. The CDR3 has 14 residues. Germline loops: CDR1 SNHLY, CDR2 FYNNEI. The V gene lost 3 bases and the J gene lost 8 bases, with 13 bases spanning the gap. The CDR3 protein is CASSDAQVGEKLFF. For the CDR3, the DNA is TGTGCCAGCAGTGATGCACAAGTGGGGGAAAAACTGTTTTTT. The whole variable domain, remainder taken from reference TRBV2 and TRBJ1-4, is EPEVTQTPSHQVTQMGQEVILRCVPISNHLYFYWYRQILGQKVEFLVSFYNNEISEKSEIFDDQFSVERPDGSNFTLKIRSTKLEDSAMYFCASSDAQVGEKLFFGSGTQLSVL.

This sequence joins TRBV2 and TRBJ1-2; 12 nucleotides match TRBD1. CDR1 SNHLY and CDR2 FYNNEI come from the germline V gene. This CDR3 is 14 amino acids long. V lost 5 bases and J lost 7; bases outside the gene matches: 5. Here the CDR3 reads CASSTGTGGPGYTF. CDR3 nucleotide sequence: TGTGCCAGCAGTACCGGGACAGGGGGCCCTGGCTACACCTTC.

The chain couples TRBV9 to TRBJ2-3; D ambiguous. The CDR3 is 13 residues long. The germline V gene encodes CDR1 SGDLS and CDR2 YYNGEE. Trimming left V 3 bases short and J 4 bases short, with 9 bases between. CDR3 residues: CASSDLKADTQYF. The DNA for the CDR3 is TGTGCCAGCAGCGATTTGAAGGCAGATACGCAGTATTTT.

This chain links TRBV5-1 with TRBJ2-7; a weak D match, TRBD1 (5 bases). The V end lost 5 bases, the J end lost 1 base, and 13 bases lay between the germline ends. The CDR3 sequence is 14 residues long. Germline V gives CDR1 SGHRS, CDR2 YFSETQ. The CDR3 bases are TGCGCCAGCAGGGCGGTGGGGCGATCCTACGAGCAGTACTTC. Translation gives CASRAVGRSYEQYF.

This clonotype has at least ten counts. This chain links TRBV4-1 with TRBJ2-5; no clear D. CDR1 and CDR2 (germline): MGHRA, YSYEKL. The CDR3 length is 13 residues. Trimming pared 2 bases from V and 3 bases from J, leaving 7 bases between. CDR3 bases: TGCGCCAGCAGCCAAACACCGAAAGAGACCCAGTACTTC. Protein: CASSQTPKETQYF.

This CDR3 reads CASAMGGGHQETQYF. Here the CDR3 DNA reads TGTGCCAGCGCTATGGGGGGAGGACACCAAGAGACCCAGTACTTC. The rearrangement links TRBV6-5 to TRBJ2-5, with D possibly being TRBD2 (6 bases). The CDR3 contains 15 residues. V dropped 8 bases and J dropped 0 bases, with 16 bases sitting between them. Looked up from germline, CDR1 is MNHEY and CDR2 is SVGAGI.

This chain connects TRBV20-1 to TRBJ2-7; 9 positions agree with TRBD2. Unmatched junction bases numbered 7, after V lost 5 bases and J lost 8 bases. Germline lookup yields CDR1 DFQATT and CDR2 SNEGSKA (reference sequence). The CDR3 is made up of 12 amino acids. The CDR3 sequence is CSAAKLAGKQYF. The CDR3 coding sequence is TGCAGTGCTGCAAAACTAGCGGGCAAGCAGTACTTC.

Only a few counts were recorded for this clonotype. This sequence joins TRBV28 and TRBJ2-1; D tentatively reads TRBD1 or TRBD2 (5 bases each). The CDR3 runs 14 residues. CDR1 is MDHEN and CDR2 is SYDVKM in the germline V gene. V was cut by 5 bases and J by 6 bases, with 14 bases left in between. The CDR3 DNA follows: TGTGCCAGCAGTCGGGGACCGGGGATCAATGAGCAGTTCTTC. This translates into CASSRGPGINEQFF.

As for this clonotype: One end of the junction does not line up with germline, which may come from a read error. The chain couples TRBV10-3 to TRBJ2-7; a possible D gene is TRBD1 (6 bases). This CDR3 spans 14 amino acids. CDR1 is ENHRY, CDR2 SYGVKD, per germline. The CDR3 reads CAVSGGRGSYEQYF. The CDR3 coding sequence is TGTGCCGTCAGTGGGGGCAGGGGAAGCTACGAGCAGTACTTC.

The V and J genes are TRBV7-2 and TRBJ2-1, with D unresolved. Trimming removed 1 base at V and 6 bases at J, with 7 bases between. Germline CDR1 SGHTA, CDR2 FQGNSA. CDR3 length: 13 amino acids. CDR3 bases: TGTGCCAGCAGCTTAGTGGCCGGCAATGAGCAGTTCTTC. Protein sequence: CASSLVAGNEQFF.

V gene TRBV6-1 combines with J gene TRBJ2-5; no reliable D call. The germline V and J ends were trimmed by 8 bases and 1 base, with 11 bases remaining between them. Germline V gene sequence: CDR1 MNHNS, CDR2 SASEGT. The CDR3 length is 13 residues. CDR3 nucleotides: TGTGCCAGCTTACAAGCGAGCCAAGAGACCCAGTACTTC. Protein product: CASLQASQETQYF.

This clonotype was observed at least ten times. Since a much larger clone is just one base distant, this may be a read error. Here the CDR3 reads CASSVRGGAYEQYF. For the CDR3, the DNA is TGTGCCAGCAGCGTACGCGGGGGGGCCTATGAGCAGTACTTC. This chain uses TRBV9 with TRBJ2-5; 9 nucleotides align to TRBD2. The CDR3 length is 14 residues. Germline V lookup: CDR1 SGDLS, CDR2 YYNGEE. J lost 11 bases, V lost 1 base, and 9 bases had no gene match.

This rearrangement joins TRBV20-1 to TRBJ2-1, with D maybe TRBD2 (5 bases). Germline V gene data show CDR1 as DFQATT and CDR2 as SNEGSKA (reference sequence). V lost 5 bases and J lost 13, with 21 bases in between. The CDR3 sequence is 13 residues long. The CDR3 DNA reads TGCAGTGCTCCTATAACTAGGGAAGAGACCCAGTTCTTC. This gives the protein CSAPITREETQFF.

There are many counts of this clonotype. The limits of the CDR3 on the DNA are not certain, so only TCRdb's listed CDR3 is given. The chain links TRBV29-1 to TRBJ2-4; the D call of TRBD2 is as the table states it, not checked on the DNA. The CDR3 is 14 residues long, ends included. Germline lookup yields CDR1 SQVTM and CDR2 ANQGSEA. The CDR3 here is CSVGPGLHKNIQYF.

The chain uses TRBV7-2 and TRBJ2-1; 11 bases align to TRBD2. The V segment lost 1 base and the J segment 6 bases; nucleotides outside the gene matches: 5. The CDR3 has 16 amino acids. In germline, CDR1 is SGHTA, CDR2 FQGNSA. The CDR3 DNA reads TGTGCCAGCAGCTTAGTTGCCGGACTAGCGGGCAATGAGCAGTTCTTC. Translating gives CASSLVAGLAGNEQFF.

The V call is TRBV6-5, the J call TRBJ2-1; possible D gene TRBD2, 5 bases. The CDR3 has 12 amino acids. Germline values: CDR1 MNHEY, CDR2 SVGAGI. V was cut by 5 bases and J by 13 bases, with 15 bases left in between. The chain's CDR3 is CASSTVEETQFF. DNA for the CDR3: TGTGCCAGCAGTACGGTGGAGGAGACCCAGTTCTTC.